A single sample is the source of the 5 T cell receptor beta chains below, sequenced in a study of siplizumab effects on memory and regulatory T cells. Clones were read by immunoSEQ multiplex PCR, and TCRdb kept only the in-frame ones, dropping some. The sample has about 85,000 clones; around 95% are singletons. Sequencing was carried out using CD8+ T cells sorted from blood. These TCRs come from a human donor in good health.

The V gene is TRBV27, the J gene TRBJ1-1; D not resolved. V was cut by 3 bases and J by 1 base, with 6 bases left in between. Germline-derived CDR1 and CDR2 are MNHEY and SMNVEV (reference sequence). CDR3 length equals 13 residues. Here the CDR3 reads CASSFEENTEAFF. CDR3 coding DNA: TGTGCCAGCAGTTTCGAAGAGAACACTGAAGCTTTCTTT.

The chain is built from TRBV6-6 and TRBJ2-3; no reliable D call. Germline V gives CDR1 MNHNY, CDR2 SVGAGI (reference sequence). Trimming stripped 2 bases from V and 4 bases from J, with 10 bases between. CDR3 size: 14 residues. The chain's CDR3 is CASSYASRSDTQYF. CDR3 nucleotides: TGTGCCAGCAGTTACGCGAGTAGGTCAGATACGCAGTATTTT.

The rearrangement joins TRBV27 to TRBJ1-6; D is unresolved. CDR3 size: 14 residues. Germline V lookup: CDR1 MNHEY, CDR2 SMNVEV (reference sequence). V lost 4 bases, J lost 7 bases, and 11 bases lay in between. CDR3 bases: TGTGCCAGCAGTTCCAGACTGGGGAATTCACCCCTCCACTTT. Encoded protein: CASSSRLGNSPLHF.

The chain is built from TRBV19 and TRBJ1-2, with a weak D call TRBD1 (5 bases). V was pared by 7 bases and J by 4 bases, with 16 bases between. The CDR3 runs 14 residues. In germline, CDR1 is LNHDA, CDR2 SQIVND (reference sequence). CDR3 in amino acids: CASTLLGAGYGYTF. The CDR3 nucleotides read TGTGCCAGTACTCTTCTTGGGGCCGGCTATGGCTACACCTTC.

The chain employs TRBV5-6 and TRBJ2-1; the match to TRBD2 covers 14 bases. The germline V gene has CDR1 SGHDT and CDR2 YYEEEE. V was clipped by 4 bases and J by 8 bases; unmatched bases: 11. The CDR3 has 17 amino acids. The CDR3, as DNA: TGTGCCAGCAGCCCTGGGACTAGCGGGAGCGGCTTCTATGAGCAGTTCTTC. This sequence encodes CASSPGTSGSGFYEQFF.